These 18 T cell receptor beta chains came from one sample sequenced in a study of blood T cell repertoires in COVID-19. Profiled with immunoSEQ multiplex PCR; TCRdb holds only in-frame clones, not every one. The table shows tens of thousands of clones, with around 77% occurring only once. The specimen was peripheral blood. The receptors derive from a man in his 70s with COVID-19, enrolled during active disease.

This clone has a handful of counts. CDR3 sequence: CASRATGYGYTF. The CDR3 nucleotides are TGTGCCAGCAGAGCTACAGGGTATGGCTACACCTTC. This chain links TRBV11-2 with TRBJ1-2, with TRBD1 as a possible D gene (6 bases). The germline V and J ends were trimmed by 6 bases and 5 bases, with 10 bases remaining between them. The length of the CDR3 is 12 residues. CDR1 SGHAT and CDR2 FQNNGV come from the germline V gene.

This rearrangement joins TRBV5-1 to TRBJ1-2; D is ambiguous. Looked up from germline, CDR1 is SGHRS and CDR2 is YFSETQ. V lost 4 bases and J 6 bases, leaving 13 bases between the germline ends. The CDR3 length is 13 residues. Written as DNA, the CDR3 is TGCGCCAGCAGCCCAACGGGGTTACATGGCTACACCTTC. Amino acids: CASSPTGLHGYTF.

The chain carries TRBV7-2 and TRBJ1-2; no clear D gene. Germline lookup yields CDR1 SGHTA and CDR2 FQGNSA. The ends were cut back, 5 bases at V and 3 bases at J, with 10 bases in the middle. There are 13 residues in the CDR3. The CDR3 DNA follows: TGTGCCAGCAGCCCCCGAGTGTACTATGGCTACACCTTC. Translated: CASSPRVYYGYTF.

V gene TRBV5-1 combines with J gene TRBJ1-1, with a weak D call TRBD1 (5 bases). Trimming removed 2 bases at V and 3 bases at J, with 14 bases between. The CDR3 contains 15 residues. Germline CDR1 and CDR2: SGHRS and YFSETQ. The DNA for the CDR3 is TGCGCCAGCAGCTTTTTCCAGGGTGGGCACACTGAAGCTTTCTTT. This codes for CASSFFQGGHTEAFF.

This clone was picked up a small number of times. The chain couples TRBV11-1 to TRBJ2-5; 7 nucleotides match TRBD1. The CDR3 runs 13 residues. J lost 4 bases, V lost 5 bases, and 4 bases had no gene match. CDR1 and CDR2 from the germline V gene are SGHAT and FQDESV (reference sequence). The CDR3 sequence: CASSRWDRETQYF. CDR3 DNA: TGTGCCAGCAGCCGCTGGGACAGAGAGACCCAGTACTTC.

The chain links TRBV18 to TRBJ2-7; TRBD2 matches 10 bases. Unmatched junction bases numbered 14, after V lost 2 bases and J lost 7 bases. The length of the CDR3 is 17 residues. Per the germline V gene, CDR1 is KGHSH and CDR2 is LQKENI. This chain's CDR3 is CASSPTAPGLATGEQYF. Here the CDR3 DNA reads TGTGCCAGCTCACCAACAGCGCCGGGACTAGCGACAGGAGAGCAGTACTTC.

The J gene is TRBJ2-7, the V gene TRBV7-3; tentative D call: TRBD2 (5 bases). Per the germline V gene, CDR1 is SGHTA and CDR2 is FQGTGA. Trimming stripped 0 bases from V and 3 bases from J, with 12 bases between. This CDR3 comprises 15 residues. CDR3 loop: CASSLTSARIYEQYF. CDR3 in DNA: TGTGCCAGCAGCTTAACTAGCGCCAGGATCTACGAGCAGTACTTC. Together with reference TRBV7-3 and TRBJ2-7, the CDR3 gives the full variable domain: GAGVSQTPSNKVTEKGKYVELRCDPISGHTALYWYRQSLGQGPEFLIYFQGTGAADDSGLPNDRFFAVRPEGSVSTLKIQRTERGDSAVYLCASSLTSARIYEQYFGPGTRLTVT.

V gene TRBV5-8 combines with J gene TRBJ1-5; no clear D. In germline, CDR1 is SGHTS, CDR2 YDEGEE. CDR3 length equals 13 residues. Trimming took off 4 bases at V and 5 bases at J, with 10 bases between the two ends. CDR3 residues: CASSLGIDQPQHF. The CDR3 nucleotides read TGTGCCAGCAGCCTCGGGATTGATCAGCCCCAGCATTTT.

V and J are TRBV28 and TRBJ1-6; 7 bases fit TRBD1. Per the germline V gene, CDR1 is MDHEN and CDR2 is SYDVKM. V shed 5 bases, J shed 9 bases, and the junction held 7 bases outside the gene matches. The CDR3 extends over 14 amino acids. CDR3 DNA sequence: TGTGCCAGCAGTAAAGCAGGGGGATTTTCACCCCTCCACTTT. Amino acid sequence: CASSKAGGFSPLHF. Looking up the rest from reference TRBV28 and TRBJ1-6 gives the full variable domain: DVKVTQSSRYLVKRTGEKVFLECVQDMDHENMFWYRQDPGLGLRLIYFSYDVKMKEKGDIPEGYSVSREKKERFSLILESASTNQTSMYLCASSKAGGFSPLHFGNGTRLTVT.

V gene TRBV9 combines with J gene TRBJ2-3; a weak D match, TRBD2 (7 bases). The CDR3 has 13 residues. The V gene lost 4 bases and the J gene lost 8 bases, with 14 bases spanning the gap. The germline CDR1 and CDR2 sequences are SGDLS and YYNGEE. In DNA, the CDR3 is TGTGCCAGCAGCCCCGAGAGGGGGGGTACGCAGTATTTT. Its protein product is CASSPERGGTQYF.

This chain connects TRBV6-5 to TRBJ1-3; no clear D. The V end lost 0 bases, the J end lost 7 bases, and 7 bases lay between the germline ends. This CDR3 has 13 residues. In germline, CDR1 is MNHEY, CDR2 SVGAGI. The CDR3 region is CASSYSTRNTIYF. DNA of the CDR3: TGTGCCAGCAGTTACTCTACCCGGAACACCATATATTTT.

The chain couples TRBV29-1 to TRBJ2-3; weak D call: TRBD2 (6 bases). Germline assignment: CDR1 SQVTM and CDR2 ANQGSEA. Trimming took off 6 bases at V and 0 bases at J, with 19 bases between the two ends. The CDR3 runs to 16 residues. Here the CDR3 reads CSVGVGGGTSTDTQYF. The CDR3 DNA reads as TGCAGCGTGGGGGTCGGGGGAGGAACTAGCACAGATACGCAGTATTTT.

V gene TRBV4-1 combines with J gene TRBJ1-2; D is perhaps TRBD1 (6 bases). Trimming removed 1 base from V and 8 bases from J, with 14 bases in between. There are 14 residues in the CDR3. Germline V CDR1 and CDR2: MGHRA, YSYEKL. The CDR3 here is CASSQVQGLRGYTF. CDR3 bases: TGCGCCAGCAGCCAAGTACAGGGCCTGAGGGGCTACACCTTC.

CDR3 sequence (DNA): TGTGCCAGCAGCGACCGAGGACTAGCGGGAGGAAAGCAGTTCTTC. Protein sequence: CASSDRGLAGGKQFF. V gene TRBV28 combines with J gene TRBJ2-1; 14 positions agree with TRBD2. The ends lost 6 bases at V and 11 bases at J; junction bases unmatched: 9. This CDR3 has 15 amino acids. Looked up from germline, CDR1 is MDHEN and CDR2 is SYDVKM.

V is TRBV5-6 and J is TRBJ2-3, with 9 bases that match TRBD2. Germline-derived CDR1 and CDR2 are SGHDT and YYEEEE. The CDR3 loop spans 15 amino acids. Germline trimming cut 4 bases from V and 2 bases from J; bases unmatched to any gene: 5. CDR3 in DNA: TGTGCCAGCAGCCTGACTAGCGGAATCACAGATACGCAGTATTTT. Amino acids: CASSLTSGITDTQYF.

V usage is TRBV18 and J usage is TRBJ1-4; D remains unclear. Germline-derived CDR1 and CDR2 are KGHSH and LQKENI. CDR3 size: 17 residues. The V end was cut by 9 bases, the J end by 3 bases, with 23 bases between. The CDR3 bases are TGTGCCAGTTCGAGTGGCACCACAACCGGGTCTAATGAAAAACTGTTTTTT. It encodes CASSSGTTTGSNEKLFF.

This clone was seen more than once but under ten times. V and J are TRBV4-1 and TRBJ1-4, with unresolved D. With 4 bases removed from V and 2 bases from J, the gap between germline ends came to 8 bases. The CDR3 is 14 amino acids. Germline V gene sequence: CDR1 MGHRA, CDR2 YSYEKL. CDR3 residues: CASSPTPTNEKLFF. The CDR3 coding sequence is TGCGCCAGCAGCCCGACACCTACTAATGAAAAACTGTTTTTT.

The chain employs TRBV19 and TRBJ2-1; 8 bases line up with TRBD1. Trimming removed 4 bases from V and 12 bases from J; junction bases left unmatched: 17. This CDR3 contains 16 residues. Germline V gene lookup returns CDR1 LNHDA and CDR2 SQIVND (reference sequence). In nucleotides, the CDR3 is TGTGCCAGTAGTAACTCCAGGGGACAGGCTACAATGAGGCAGTTCTTC. Translation: CASSNSRGQATMRQFF. Full variable domain (outside the CDR3, taken from reference TRBV19 and TRBJ2-1): DGGITQSPKYLFRKEGQNVTLSCEQNLNHDAMYWYRQDPGQGLRLIYYSQIVNDFQKGDIAEGYSVSREKKESFPLTVTSAQKNPTAFYLCASSNSRGQATMRQFFGPGTRLTVL.